Following are 19 T cell receptor beta chains from one sample sequenced in a study of blood T cell repertoires in COVID-19. Here immunoSEQ multiplex PCR was the method, and the copy in TCRdb shows in-frame clones only, minus some. The sample contains over 200,000 clones, nearly 90% of which appear only once. The sequenced sample consisted of PBMCs or T cells enriched from blood (not recorded which). These receptors came from a woman aged 25 to 39 with acute COVID-19.

DNA of the CDR3: TGTGCCAGCAGCCCAGGGGGCGCCCCCCTCGAGCAGTACTTC. It translates to CASSPGGAPLEQYF. The V and J genes are TRBV5-4 and TRBJ2-7, with TRBD1 matching 8 bases. Per germline, CDR1 SGHNT and CDR2 YYREEE (reference sequence). Trimming at V came to 4 bases and at J to 6 bases, leaving 9 bases not matched to a gene. The CDR3 consists of 14 residues.

The genes are TRBV5-5 and TRBJ1-2; D is unclear. Germline V gives CDR1 SGHKS, CDR2 YYEKEE (reference sequence). The V end lost 7 bases, the J end lost 5 bases, and 15 bases lay between the germline ends. The CDR3 runs to 13 residues. In DNA, the CDR3 is TGTGCCAGCCGATTCCAACTCCGGTATGGCTACACCTTC. The encoded protein is CASRFQLRYGYTF.

This clone was detected only a few times. The chain is built from TRBV5-1 and TRBJ1-6; TRBD1 agrees at 8 bases. The CDR3 has 15 residues. CDR1 and CDR2 (germline): SGHRS, YFSETQ. With 4 bases clipped from V and 9 bases from J, the junction kept 9 bases outside the gene matches. The CDR3: CASSLGQGAGSPLHF. CDR3 nucleotides: TGCGCCAGCAGCCTAGGCCAGGGGGCAGGTTCACCCCTCCACTTT.

The V call is TRBV2, the J call TRBJ1-1; D is possibly TRBD1 (5 bases). The CDR3 contains 14 residues. Germline CDR1 and CDR2: SNHLY and FYNNEI. V lost 5 bases and J 2 bases, leaving 12 bases between the germline ends. Written as DNA, the CDR3 is TGTGCCAGCAGTTCCCGACAGACAAACACTGAAGCTTTCTTT. Translation: CASSSRQTNTEAFF.

The chain recombines TRBV29-1 with TRBJ1-1; TRBD1 matches at 7 bases. The CDR3 has 12 residues. Trimming cost V 4 bases and J 5 bases; bases outside gene matches: 4. From germline, CDR1 is SQVTM and CDR2 ANQGSEA. As DNA, the CDR3 is TGCAGCGTTGTAGGGGGCGGGACTGAAGCTTTCTTT. Amino acids: CSVVGGGTEAFF.

The chain has TRBV4-1 and TRBJ2-7; TRBD1 matches at 10 bases. The CDR3 covers 15 residues. V was pared by 3 bases and J by 2 bases, with 4 bases of the junction left unmatched. Germline V lookup: CDR1 MGHRA, CDR2 YSYEKL. CDR3 residues: CASSHRDRGAYEQYF. The CDR3 DNA sequence: TGCGCCAGCAGCCACCGGGACAGGGGTGCCTACGAGCAGTACTTC.

The gene calls are TRBV4-1 and TRBJ2-7; weak D call: TRBD1 (6 bases). Germline assignment: CDR1 MGHRA and CDR2 YSYEKL. The CDR3 spans 17 residues. The V end lost 4 bases, the J end lost 1 base, and 20 bases lay between the germline ends. The CDR3 DNA reads as TGCGCCAGCAGCCTTAGGACAGCCCCGGGTGGGTCCTACGAGCAGTACTTC. Translation: CASSLRTAPGGSYEQYF.

Here the CDR3 reads CASSLAGGDWKYF. The CDR3 nucleotides are TGTGCCAGCAGTTTAGCGGGGGGAGACTGGAAGTATTTT. The V call is TRBV12-3 or TRBV12-4, the J call TRBJ2-3; D might be TRBD2 (6 bases). There are 13 residues in the CDR3. Trimming cost V 0 bases and J 13 bases, with 14 bases left between them.

CDR3 sequence reads: CATSRDRELYEQYF. DNA of the CDR3: TGTGCCACCAGCAGAGACAGGGAATTATACGAGCAGTACTTC. The chain has TRBV15 and TRBJ2-7; a possible D gene is TRBD1 (5 bases). V lost 0 bases to trimming and J lost 4 bases, with 10 bases between them. The germline V gene has CDR1 LNHNV and CDR2 YYDKDF (reference sequence). This CDR3 has 14 residues. The variable domain in full, with the rest retrieved from reference TRBV15 and TRBJ2-7, is DAMVIQNPRYQVTQFGKPVTLSCSQTLNHNVMYWYQQKSSQAPKLLFHYYDKDFNNEADTPDNFQSRRPNTSFCFLDIRSPGLGDTAMYLCATSRDRELYEQYFGPGTRLTVT.

The rearrangement uses TRBV2 and TRBJ2-7; no firm D call. Germline assignment: CDR1 SNHLY and CDR2 FYNNEI. The CDR3 runs to 13 residues. Trimming took 7 bases from V and 4 from J, leaving 14 bases between them. The CDR3 here is CASTPSEIYEQYF. The CDR3, as DNA: TGTGCCAGCACCCCTTCAGAAATATACGAGCAGTACTTC.

The V call is TRBV30, the J call TRBJ1-3; D gene ambiguous. The germline CDR1 and CDR2 sequences are GTSNPN and SVGIG (reference sequence). V was shortened by 7 bases and J by 4 bases, with 14 bases between the two germline ends. This CDR3 has 13 amino acids. CDR3 bases: TGTGCCTTCGACGCCGGCGGGGGAAACACCATATATTTT. Translating gives CAFDAGGGNTIYF.

The CDR3 reads CASGGGQGGRGRSYEQYF. The CDR3 DNA reads as TGCGCCAGCGGAGGGGGACAGGGTGGCCGAGGCCGCTCCTACGAGCAGTACTTC. The rearrangement uses TRBV10-2 and TRBJ2-7, with 9 bases matching TRBD1. Trimming at V came to 8 bases and at J to 0 bases, leaving 17 bases not matched to a gene. In germline, CDR1 is WSHSY, CDR2 SAAADI. This CDR3 region has 18 residues.

V usage is TRBV5-6 and J usage is TRBJ2-2; the D gene is possibly TRBD2 (6 bases). V was trimmed by 0 bases and J by 0 bases, leaving 6 bases between them. The CDR3 length is 15 residues. CDR1 SGHDT and CDR2 YYEEEE come from the germline V gene. In DNA, the CDR3 is TGTGCCAGCAGCTTGGGCGGGACGAACACCGGGGAGCTGTTTTTT. Amino acid sequence: CASSLGGTNTGELFF.

This clone was found once. CDR3 loop: CASSYNPGQGAEAFF. The DNA for the CDR3 is TGTGCCAGCAGCTACAACCCGGGACAGGGGGCTGAAGCTTTCTTT. The chain joins TRBV5-6 to TRBJ1-1; 11 nucleotides line up with TRBD1. Germline lookup yields CDR1 SGHDT and CDR2 YYEEEE. The trim removed 3 bases at V and 6 bases at J, leaving 7 bases unmatched. CDR3 length: 15 amino acids.

This chain connects TRBV28 to TRBJ2-5; tentative D call: TRBD1 (6 bases). Germline CDR1 and CDR2: MDHEN and SYDVKM. There are 15 residues in the CDR3. Trimming removed 3 bases at V and 1 base at J, with 12 bases between. CDR3 sequence (DNA): TGTGCCAGCAGTTTCGTCGGACAGTCCCAAGAGACCCAGTACTTC. Its protein is CASSFVGQSQETQYF.

The V call is TRBV9, the J call TRBJ2-1; 7 bases line up with TRBD1. The trim removed 3 bases at V and 9 bases at J, leaving 6 bases unmatched. The CDR3 has 13 amino acids. CDR1 is SGDLS and CDR2 is YYNGEE in the germline V gene. The CDR3 bases are TGTGCCAGCAGCGAGACAGGGCTGGGTGAGCAGTTCTTC. Its protein product is CASSETGLGEQFF.

The V call is TRBV11-2, the J call TRBJ1-5; unclear D gene. The CDR3 has 13 residues. Trimming pared 1 base from V and 6 bases from J, leaving 7 bases between. Germline CDR1 is SGHAT and CDR2 is FQNNGV. CDR3 sequence reads: CASSLGSSQPQHF. The CDR3 nucleotides are TGTGCCAGCAGCTTAGGGTCCAGTCAGCCCCAGCATTTT.

This sequence joins TRBV2 and TRBJ1-3, with 7 nucleotides matching TRBD1. V shed 5 bases, J shed 0 bases, and the junction held 4 bases outside the gene matches. The CDR3 length is 15 residues. Germline V gives CDR1 SNHLY, CDR2 FYNNEI. The CDR3 sequence is CASSPGQNSGNTIYF. The DNA for the CDR3 is TGTGCCAGCAGTCCGGGACAGAACTCTGGAAACACCATATATTTT.

The V gene is TRBV27, the J gene TRBJ2-5, with D tentatively TRBD1 (6 bases). Trimming removed 3 bases from V and 3 bases from J, with 11 bases in between. This CDR3 region has 14 residues. Germline V gene lookup returns CDR1 MNHEY and CDR2 SMNVEV (reference sequence). The CDR3 DNA is TGTGCCAGCAGTTTGGACAGTGTCGAAGAGACCCAGTACTTC. Encoded protein: CASSLDSVEETQYF.